The rows below give T cell receptor beta chains drawn from one sample of a study of blood T cell repertoires in COVID-19. Data came from immunoSEQ multiplex PCR; TCRdb stores just in-frame clones and leaves some out. This sample yields about 360,000 clones, of which roughly 77% are seen a single time; 0.85% to 1.2% belongs to the top ten. The sequenced material came from peripheral blood. These receptors originate from a human donor with acute or convalescent COVID-19. The donor label of this sample is uncertain. CDR3s include the opening cysteine and the closing phenylalanine or tryptophan. The D gene is left open where the match is weak. Expanded clones get a size class; other rows say once, few or many, or leave the size out.

d_gene	v_gene	j_gene	abundance	CDR3nt	CDR3aa
.	TRBV28	TRBJ1-2	.	TGTGCCAGCAGATATGTCGGACAGTCTAACTATGGCTACACCTTC	CASRYVGQSNYGYTF
.	TRBV5-5	TRBJ2-3	.	TGTGCCAGCAGCTCACAGGGATTAGGGACAGATACGCAGTATTTT	CASSSQGLGTDTQYF
.	TRBV12-3/TRBV12-4	TRBJ1-2	.	TGTGCCAGCAGTGGGGGTCGGGAGTCCTACACCTTC	CASSGGRESYTF
TRBD1	TRBV11-1	TRBJ1-2	.	TGTGCCAGCAGCTTAGGTGGGACAGGGAAACGATATGGCTACACCTTC	CASSLGGTGKRYGYTF
.	TRBV2	TRBJ2-7	.	TGTGCCAGCAGTGGACAGTCCTACGAGCAGTACTTC	CASSGQSYEQYF
TRBD1	TRBV7-9	TRBJ1-1	.	TGTGCCAGCAGCAAAACCGGGACAGGGAACACTGAAGCTTTCTTT	CASSKTGTGNTEAFF
.	TRBV5-8	TRBJ2-3	.	TGTGCCAGCAGCCCCCATGATACGCAGTATTTT	CASSPHDTQYF
.	TRBV7-9	TRBJ1-5	.	TGTGCCAGCAGCTTAGCGGCGGCTAATCAGCCCCAGCATTTT	CASSLAAANQPQHF
.	TRBV12-3/TRBV12-4	TRBJ2-5	.	TGTGCCAGCAGTTTAACCGCGGGAGAGACCCAGTACTTC	CASSLTAGETQYF
.	TRBV28	TRBJ2-2	.	TGTGCCAGCAGTCCTATGATCGACAGCACGAACACCGGGGAGCTGTTTTTT	CASSPMIDSTNTGELFF
.	TRBV5-6	TRBJ1-6	.	TGTGCCAGCAGCCCTACTAATTCACCCCTCCACTTT	CASSPTNSPLHF
TRBD1	TRBV3-1/TRBV3-2	TRBJ2-2	.	TGTGCCAGCAACGCTCAGGGGGATGGCACCGGGGAGCTGTTTTTT	CASNAQGDGTGELFF
.	TRBV6-5	TRBJ2-1	.	TGTGCCAGCGTAGGCGGGGCCCTAGGTGAGCAGTTCTTC	CASVGGALGEQFF
TRBD1	TRBV5-1	TRBJ2-7	.	TGCGCCAGCGGCTGGACAGGGAGCGACGAGCAGTACTTC	CASGWTGSDEQYF
TRBD1	TRBV7-2	TRBJ1-4	.	TGTGCCAGCAGCCTACAGGGGGCACCTAATGAAAAACTGTTTTTT	CASSLQGAPNEKLFF
.	TRBV5-1	TRBJ2-5	.	TGCGCCAGCAGGTCGAAGGGGCCCCAAGAGACCCAGTACTTC	CASRSKGPQETQYF
TRBD2	TRBV5-6	TRBJ2-7	.	TGTGCCAGCAGCACCCTAGGGACTACCTCTTATGAGCAGTACTTC	CASSTLGTTSYEQYF
.	TRBV7-6	TRBJ1-1	.	TGTGCCAGCAGCCCTTGGGGAGGGAACACTGAAGCTTTCTTT	CASSPWGGNTEAFF
.	TRBV7-2	TRBJ1-1	.	TGTGCCAGCAGCTTATTAGGCAGACAGAACACTGAAGCTTTCTTT	CASSLLGRQNTEAFF
TRBD2	TRBV28	TRBJ2-3	.	TGTGCCAGCAGTCTTAATCCGGGACTAGCGGGCGATACGCAGTATTTT	CASSLNPGLAGDTQYF
TRBD1	TRBV3-1/TRBV3-2	TRBJ2-7	.	TGTGCCAGCAGCCCATGGACAGGGGGACTCGAGCAGTACTTC	CASSPWTGGLEQYF
.	TRBV6-2/TRBV6-3	TRBJ1-5	.	TGTGCCAGCAGTTACCATACGGGGGGCGCGCAGCCCCAGCATTTT	CASSYHTGGAQPQHF
.	TRBV19	TRBJ1-4	.	TGTGCCAGTAGTATCGTCGGGGCAACTAATGAAAAACTGTTTTTT	CASSIVGATNEKLFF
TRBD2	TRBV7-2	TRBJ2-3	.	TGTGCCAGCAGCTTAGTCGGGACTAGCGGGGTTGATACGCAGTATTTT	CASSLVGTSGVDTQYF
.	TRBV5-1	TRBJ1-1	.	TGCGCCAGCAGCTTGATACAGGGCACTGAAGCTTTCTTT	CASSLIQGTEAFF
.	TRBV3-1/TRBV3-2	TRBJ2-1	.	TGTGCCAGCAGCCAATTCGGTACAGGGTCCTACAATGAGCAGTTCTTC	CASSQFGTGSYNEQFF
TRBD2	TRBV5-1	TRBJ2-5	.	TGCGCCAGCAGCTCCGGGACTAGCCGAGAGACCCAGTACTTC	CASSSGTSRETQYF
TRBD2	TRBV29-1	TRBJ2-7	once	TGCAGCGTTGCGGGACTACCGAGCTCCTACGAGCAGTACTTC	CSVAGLPSSYEQYF